This TCR beta chain was captured in a study of cytomegalovirus exposure and HLA in healthy donors. The CDR3 covers 16 residues. CDR1 and CDR2 (germline): SGHDT, YYEEEE. J gave up 7 bases and V 0 bases, and 6 bases lay outside the gene matches. Use of 60 Vbeta and 13 Jbeta primers characterized the PCR. Sequencing was performed with immunoSEQ multiplex PCR; in TCRdb, only in-frame clones are kept and a portion is missing. This sample has under 95,000 clones, with roughly 74% found just once. The TCR was taken from a man in his forties in good health and CMV-seronegative. The source material was PBMCs. The chain couples TRBV5-6 to TRBJ2-1; 11 positions match TRBD2. Here the CDR3 DNA reads TGTGCCAGCAGCTTGGCGGCTAGCGGGGGGATGAATGAGCAGTTCTTC. This sequence encodes CASSLAASGGMNEQFF.